Below are 16 T cell receptor beta chains sequenced from a single sample in a study of T cell responses to AZD1222 COVID-19 vaccine. Clones were read by immunoSEQ multiplex PCR, and TCRdb kept only the in-frame ones, dropping some. The sample has approximately 100,000 clones, around nine tenths seen once. Sample: peripheral blood, taken 28 days after the second dose of the MenACWY control vaccine. The source of these receptors is an adult who received the MenACWY meningococcal vaccine as a control.

The V and J genes are TRBV9 and TRBJ2-7; weak D call: TRBD1 (6 bases). This CDR3 region has 15 residues. V lost 7 bases to trimming and J lost 0 bases, with 17 bases between them. In germline, CDR1 is SGDLS, CDR2 YYNGEE. The CDR3 nucleotides read TGTGCCAGCTCCCAAGGTGGGGACACCTCCTACGAGCAGTACTTC. Translation gives CASSQGGDTSYEQYF.

The rearrangement links TRBV10-2 to TRBJ1-5; D uncertain. The CDR3 contains 12 residues. From germline, CDR1 is WSHSY and CDR2 SAAADI. V lost 5 bases and J lost 5, with 7 bases in between. The CDR3: CASSSGDQPQHF. The CDR3 nucleotides are TGCGCCAGCAGTAGCGGAGATCAGCCCCAGCATTTT.

CDR3 region: CASSSQGLGETQYF. The CDR3 nucleotides read TGCGCCAGCAGCTCCCAGGGGCTGGGGGAGACCCAGTACTTC. The rearrangement uses TRBV5-1 and TRBJ2-5; possibly TRBD1 for D (6 bases). This CDR3 comprises 14 residues. The germline V and J ends were trimmed by 3 bases and 5 bases, with 14 bases remaining between them. The germline V gene has CDR1 SGHRS and CDR2 YFSETQ.

The V call is TRBV5-5, the J call TRBJ1-2; the D gene is possibly TRBD1 (6 bases). The germline V and J ends were trimmed by 4 bases and 4 bases, with 17 bases remaining between them. The CDR3 extends over 15 amino acids. CDR1 and CDR2 from the germline V gene are SGHKS and YYEKEE (reference sequence). The CDR3 nucleotides read TGTGCCAGCAGCCTAGACAAGACAGGAACCTATGGCTACACCTTC. Protein sequence: CASSLDKTGTYGYTF. Filled out from reference TRBV5-5 and TRBJ1-2, the complete variable domain reads DAGVTQSPTHLIKTRGQQVTLRCSPISGHKSVSWYQQVLGQGPQFIFQYYEKEERGRGNFPDRFSARQFPNYSSELNVNALLLGDSALYLCASSLDKTGTYGYTFGSGTRLTVV.

This sequence joins TRBV19 and TRBJ1-4; no clear D gene. V was clipped by 3 bases and J by 8 bases, with 10 bases between them. The CDR3 sequence is 13 residues long. Germline CDR1 reads LNHDA; CDR2 reads SQIVND (reference sequence). As DNA, the CDR3 is TGTGCCAGTAGTATGGGTCAGTCCGAAAAACTGTTTTTT. Its translation: CASSMGQSEKLFF. The variable domain in full, with the rest retrieved from reference TRBV19 and TRBJ1-4, is DGGITQSPKYLFRKEGQNVTLSCEQNLNHDAMYWYRQDPGQGLRLIYYSQIVNDFQKGDIAEGYSVSREKKESFPLTVTSAQKNPTAFYLCASSMGQSEKLFFGSGTQLSVL.

The chain is built from TRBV3-1 (or the pseudogene TRBV3-2) and TRBJ2-7, with D unclear. Germline V gives CDR1 LGHDT, CDR2 YNNKEL (reference sequence). The CDR3 length is 14 residues. V dropped 3 bases and J dropped 0 bases, with 9 bases sitting between them. The CDR3 loop reads CASSHPTFSYEQYF. The CDR3 region has the DNA TGTGCCAGCAGCCACCCAACCTTCTCCTACGAGCAGTACTTC.

The chain links TRBV4-3 to TRBJ1-4; tentatively, D is TRBD1 (5 bases). The CDR3 totals 16 residues. V was clipped by 4 bases and J by 0 bases, with 12 bases between them. Germline V gene sequence: CDR1 LGHNA, CDR2 YSLEER. Here the CDR3 DNA reads TGCGCCAGCAGCCCTCGGGACTTTGCAACTAATGAAAAACTGTTTTTT. It is translated as CASSPRDFATNEKLFF.

On this clone itself: The same CDR3 is also encoded by other DNA sequences in this sample. The chain links TRBV11-2 to TRBJ2-1, with 7 bases matching TRBD2. With 3 bases clipped from V and 5 bases from J, the junction kept 1 base outside the gene matches. This CDR3 is 13 amino acids long. Germline CDR1 and CDR2: SGHAT and FQNNGV. The CDR3 is CASSLGLNNEQFF. The CDR3 DNA is TGTGCCAGCAGCTTGGGACTAAACAATGAGCAGTTCTTC. Complete variable domain (other parts from reference TRBV11-2 and TRBJ2-1): EAGVAQSPRYKIIEKRQSVAFWCNPISGHATLYWYQQILGQGPKLLIQFQNNGVVDDSQLPKDRFSAERLKGVDSTLKIQPAKLEDSAVYLCASSLGLNNEQFFGPGTRLTVL.

The chain couples TRBV6-5 to TRBJ1-2, with D perhaps TRBD1 (6 bases). The ends were cut back, 5 bases at V and 14 bases at J, with 27 bases in the middle. Per germline, CDR1 MNHEY and CDR2 SVGAGI. CDR3 length equals 15 residues. DNA for the CDR3: TGTGCCAGCAGTACCCGCTTATATAACAGGGATAGTCGGACCTTC. It yields the protein CASSTRLYNRDSRTF.

This clone was found once. The CDR3 nucleotides read TGTGCCGGTTCAGGGTCCCCTAACTATGGCTACACCTTC. Its translation is CAGSGSPNYGYTF. The chain combines TRBV6-6 with TRBJ1-2, with D possibly matching TRBD1 (5 bases). There are 13 residues in the CDR3. Germline assignment: CDR1 MNHNY and CDR2 SVGAGI (reference sequence). Trimming pared 11 bases from V and 0 bases from J, leaving 13 bases between.

The rearrangement links TRBV5-1 to TRBJ1-1, with TRBD1 matching over 7 bases. There are 14 residues in the CDR3. Trimming removed 0 bases from V and 8 bases from J; junction bases left unmatched: 7. Per germline, CDR1 SGHRS and CDR2 YFSETQ. The CDR3 reads CASSLGQGTLEAFF. The DNA for the CDR3 is TGCGCCAGCAGCTTGGGACAGGGAACATTAGAAGCTTTCTTT.

V is TRBV7-2 and J is TRBJ2-7; 9 bases agree with TRBD1. The CDR3 sequence is 15 residues long. Germline CDR1 is SGHTA and CDR2 is FQGNSA. The J segment lost 4 bases and the V segment lost 1 base, leaving 5 bases of the junction unmatched. The DNA of the CDR3 is TGTGCCAGCAGCTTAGGGGGGACAGGGCGATACGAGCAGTACTTC. Encoded protein: CASSLGGTGRYEQYF.

For the CDR3, the DNA is TGTGCCAGCAGCCCCCGGACAGGGCGGAATGAGCAGTTCTTC. Translating it yields CASSPRTGRNEQFF. This chain joins TRBV3-1 (or the pseudogene TRBV3-2) and TRBJ2-1; 8 bases are a match to TRBD1. The CDR3 has 14 residues. Trimming at V came to 4 bases and at J to 7 bases, leaving 6 bases not matched to a gene. CDR1 is LGHDT, CDR2 YNNKEL, per germline (reference sequence).

This clone has more than one count but fewer than ten. V is TRBV5-5 and J is TRBJ2-7; D might be TRBD1 (5 bases). CDR3 length: 14 amino acids. V was cut by 0 bases and J by 2 bases, with 9 bases left in between. From germline, CDR1 is SGHKS and CDR2 YYEKEE (reference sequence). The DNA for the CDR3 is TGTGCCAGCAGCTTGGGGGGCGGAACCTACGAGCAGTACTTC. Translating it yields CASSLGGGTYEQYF. The variable domain in full, with the rest retrieved from reference TRBV5-5 and TRBJ2-7, is DAGVTQSPTHLIKTRGQQVTLRCSPISGHKSVSWYQQVLGQGPQFIFQYYEKEERGRGNFPDRFSARQFPNYSSELNVNALLLGDSALYLCASSLGGGTYEQYFGPGTRLTVT.

The table lists this clone with a few counts. The chain has TRBV2 and TRBJ1-5; 7 bases are shared with TRBD1. The germline V gene has CDR1 SNHLY and CDR2 FYNNEI. After removal of 5 bases from V and 4 bases from J, the junction contained 8 bases not matched to a gene. The CDR3 is 15 amino acids. The CDR3 nucleotides are TGTGCCAGCAGTAAACAGGGGTCTTCAAATCAGCCCCAGCATTTT. Translation gives CASSKQGSSNQPQHF.

V gene TRBV7-2 combines with J gene TRBJ2-7; 10 bases are shared with TRBD2. Trimming cost V 3 bases and J 2 bases; bases outside gene matches: 13. The CDR3 is 18 residues long. Germline CDR1 SGHTA, CDR2 FQGNSA. In DNA form, the CDR3 reads TGTGCCAGCAGCTTCCGGAGCGGGGGGGGCGGAGGGACCTACGAGCAGTACTTC. Protein sequence: CASSFRSGGGGGTYEQYF.